The 24 T cell receptor beta chains below were found in one sample sequenced in a study of molecular identifiers for immune sequencing clone quantification. In TCRdb, the PCR reads were re-called with MiXCR into one record per CDR3 protein. The sample lists about 510,000 distinct CDR3 sequences, around 23% seen once, with about 0.75% in the top ten. The specimen sequenced was naive CD8+ T cells from blood, with Jurkat cell RNA spiked in. Subset indicated: FACS-sorted CD8+CD4-CCR7+CD45RA+ naive T cells. The receptors derive from a human donor in good health. Some libraries in this study had Jurkat cell RNA spiked in.

This clonotype has just a few counts. This rearrangement joins TRBV7-9 to TRBJ2-1, with 11 bases fitting TRBD2. The CDR3 is 15 amino acids. Germline V gene sequence: CDR1 SEHNR, CDR2 FQNEAQ (reference sequence). Trimming cost V 3 bases and J 8 bases; bases outside gene matches: 6. The CDR3 nucleotides are TGTGCCAGCAGCTTTAGCGGGGGGGCCCGGGATGAGCAGTTCTTC. It encodes CASSFSGGARDEQFF.

The V and J genes are TRBV6-2 or TRBV6-3 and TRBJ2-7; 11 nucleotides align to TRBD1. Germline V lookup: CDR1 MNHEY, CDR2 SVGEGT. V lost 2 bases to trimming and J lost 2 bases; unmatched junction nucleotides: 5. This CDR3 has 16 amino acids. CDR3 in DNA: TGTGCCAGCAGTTACCATCCGGGACAGGGGGCCTACGAGCAGTACTTC. Its protein product is CASSYHPGQGAYEQYF.

This clonotype occurred a few times. This CDR3 is CSVGGGHSSYEQYF. CDR3 nucleotide sequence: TGCAGCGTGGGGGGGGGACATAGCTCCTACGAGCAGTACTTC. V is TRBV29-1 and J is TRBJ2-7, with D maybe TRBD2 (7 bases). Trimming cost V 6 bases and J 0 bases, with 15 bases left between them. This CDR3 comprises 14 residues. Germline V gene lookup returns CDR1 SQVTM and CDR2 ANQGSEA.

This clonotype was detected ten times or more. The chain joins TRBV28 to TRBJ2-7; TRBD1 is a possible D gene (6 bases). Germline values: CDR1 MDHEN, CDR2 SYDVKM. This CDR3 is built from 16 residues. V was trimmed by 2 bases and J by 2 bases, leaving 16 bases between them. The DNA for the CDR3 is TGTGCCAGCAGTTTAGAGCCCAGGACAGCCACCTACGAGCAGTACTTC. It codes for CASSLEPRTATYEQYF.

Regarding this clonotype: This may stem from a read error, because a much larger clone lies one nucleotide away. No conserved phenylalanine or tryptophan is present at the end of the CDR3, so a read error is the likely explanation. The J gene is TRBJ2-3, the V gene TRBV20-1, with D unresolved. This CDR3 region has 16 residues. V was clipped by 1 base and J by 7 bases, with 21 bases between them. From germline, CDR1 is DFQATT and CDR2 SNEGSKA (reference sequence). CDR3 coding DNA: TGCAGTGCTAGAGGTATCTGGACCGTAGAGGCAAATACGCAGTATCTT. Translated, it gives CSARGIWTVEANTQYL.

The chain employs TRBV27 and TRBJ2-1; TRBD2 aligns across 9 bases. CDR1 is MNHEY, CDR2 SMNVEV, per germline (reference sequence). The trim removed 1 base at V and 4 bases at J, leaving 5 bases unmatched. This CDR3 spans 16 amino acids. The CDR3 DNA reads as TGTGCCAGCAGTTTATGGGCGGGAGGGCCTTACAATGAGCAGTTCTTC. Protein sequence: CASSLWAGGPYNEQFF.

The chain has TRBV6-5 and TRBJ2-3; 9 positions match TRBD2. This CDR3 has 15 amino acids. Germline CDR1 and CDR2: MNHEY and SVGAGI. Trimming cost V 7 bases and J 0 bases; bases outside gene matches: 5. CDR3 DNA sequence: TGTGCCAGCAACTTAGCGGGGGAGAGCACAGATACGCAGTATTTT. It specifies CASNLAGESTDTQYF.

This chain uses TRBV6-5 with TRBJ2-7, with a weak D call TRBD2 (5 bases). Germline assignment: CDR1 MNHEY and CDR2 SVGAGI. V dropped 1 base and J dropped 4 bases, with 11 bases sitting between them. The CDR3 sequence is 14 residues long. This CDR3 is CASSYYGRGYEQYF. The CDR3 DNA is TGTGCCAGCAGTTACTATGGGAGAGGGTACGAGCAGTACTTC.

The V call is TRBV12-3 or TRBV12-4, the J call TRBJ2-3; D is undetermined. CDR3 length: 14 amino acids. Trimming pared 2 bases from V and 6 bases from J, leaving 12 bases between. CDR3: CASSLTDPEDTQYF. For the CDR3, the DNA is TGTGCCAGCAGTTTAACGGACCCCGAGGATACGCAGTATTTT.

The chain recombines TRBV28 with TRBJ1-1; a weak D match, TRBD1 (6 bases). Germline CDR1 reads MDHEN; CDR2 reads SYDVKM. The CDR3 runs 14 residues. The germline V and J ends were trimmed by 7 bases and 1 base, with 13 bases remaining between them. CDR3 in DNA: TGTGCCAGCACCCTATTCAGGGGGAACACTGAAGCTTTCTTT. It is translated as CASTLFRGNTEAFF. The full variable domain, with the rest looked up from reference TRBV28 and TRBJ1-1, is DVKVTQSSRYLVKRTGEKVFLECVQDMDHENMFWYRQDPGLGLRLIYFSYDVKMKEKGDIPEGYSVSREKKERFSLILESASTNQTSMYLCASTLFRGNTEAFFGQGTRLTVV.

This clonotype has ten or more counts. This chain uses TRBV5-4 with TRBJ1-2; unclear D gene. Germline CDR1 SGHNT, CDR2 YYREEE (reference sequence). The V and J ends lost 0 bases and 4 bases respectively, with 7 bases between them. The CDR3 sequence is 13 residues long. CDR3 protein: CASSLGESYGYTF. CDR3 bases: TGTGCCAGCAGCTTGGGAGAAAGCTATGGCTACACCTTC.

The CDR3, as DNA: TGCGCCAGCAGCCAGGTTCGATCGGAGCTGTTTTTT. Its translation: CASSQVRSELFF. The chain recombines TRBV5-1 with TRBJ2-2; D uncertain. V lost 4 bases to trimming and J lost 10 bases, with 11 bases between them. The CDR3 consists of 12 residues. Germline CDR1 reads SGHRS; CDR2 reads YFSETQ.

The chain couples TRBV6-2 or TRBV6-3 to TRBJ2-7; no reliable D call. The CDR3 has 11 residues. Per germline, CDR1 MNHEY and CDR2 SVGEGT. Trimming removed 5 bases at V and 3 bases at J, with 5 bases between. The chain's CDR3 is CASSTNYEQYF. The CDR3 DNA is TGTGCCAGCAGTACAAACTACGAGCAGTACTTC.

As regards this clonotype: Being one base from a much bigger clone, this may be a read error. Given the absence of the conserved phenylalanine or tryptophan at the CDR3 end, a read error is likely. This chain connects TRBV14 to TRBJ2-7; weak D call: TRBD2 (5 bases). The CDR3 is made up of 12 amino acids. Trimming pared 9 bases from V and 6 bases from J, leaving 15 bases between. Germline CDR1 reads SGHDN; CDR2 reads FVKESK. The CDR3 here is CASGLIASEQYI. CDR3 nucleotides: TGTGCCAGTGGGTTGATAGCGAGCGAGCAGTACATC.

A word on this clonotype: This may come from a read error, since a much larger clone is one base off. Since the CDR3 does not end with the conserved phenylalanine or tryptophan, this likely comes from a read error. J is TRBJ2-3 and V is TRBV15, with D unclear. The length of the CDR3 is 12 residues. Trimming removed 0 bases from V and 5 bases from J, with 3 bases in between. Germline V CDR1 and CDR2: LNHNV, YYDKDF (reference sequence). The CDR3 DNA is TGTGCCACCAGCAGAGATAGAGATACGCAGTATCTT. Protein sequence: CATSRDRDTQYL.

Here the CDR3 reads CASSMSRSYEQYF. CDR3 nucleotides: TGTGCCAGTAGTATGAGTCGGTCCTACGAGCAGTACTTC. The V call is TRBV19, the J call TRBJ2-7; D not certain. The length of the CDR3 is 13 residues. The germline CDR1 and CDR2 sequences are LNHDA and SQIVND (reference sequence). V lost 3 bases, J lost 1 base, and 7 bases lay in between.

This clonotype showed up just a few times. The V call is TRBV7-3, the J call TRBJ1-1; D uncertain. CDR1 and CDR2 (germline): SGHTA, FQGTGA. The germline V and J ends were trimmed by 2 bases and 5 bases, with 9 bases remaining between them. The CDR3 is made up of 13 amino acids. CDR3 sequence reads: CASSLLTGTEAFF. CDR3 in DNA: TGTGCCAGCAGCTTACTTACTGGGACTGAAGCTTTCTTT.

This chain connects TRBV19 to TRBJ1-5, with D unresolved. CDR1 and CDR2 from the germline V gene are LNHDA and SQIVND (reference sequence). Trimming pared 7 bases from V and 2 bases from J, leaving 12 bases between. The CDR3 is made up of 14 amino acids. CDR3 sequence: CASTPFLGNQPQHF. CDR3 sequence (DNA): TGTGCCAGTACCCCGTTCTTGGGCAATCAGCCCCAGCATTTT.

A note on this clonotype: A much larger clone lies one base from this, so it may be a read error. DNA of the CDR3: TGCAGCGCTCTCCGGGACAACCAAGAGCCCCAGTACTTC. It yields the protein CSALRDNQEPQYF. The V gene is TRBV29-1, the J gene TRBJ2-5, with TRBD1 as a possible D gene (6 bases). Looked up from germline, CDR1 is SQVTM and CDR2 is ANQGSEA. CDR3 size: 13 residues.

The chain employs TRBV7-8 and TRBJ2-3, with D maybe TRBD1 (6 bases). The J call may be incorrect, as the DNA end agrees better with TRBJ1-5. This CDR3 has 16 amino acids. Germline V gene sequence: CDR1 SGHVS, CDR2 FQNEAQ. The DNA of the CDR3 is TGTGCCAGCAGCAGCGCGGGGGGCGCTTCCGATGGGACGCAGCATTTT. Translated, it gives CASSSAGGASDGTQHF.

This clonotype has at least ten counts. The rearrangement joins TRBV19 to TRBJ1-1, with a tentative D call TRBD1 (6 bases). V shed 3 bases and J shed 2 bases, with 16 bases lying between them. The CDR3 spans 16 residues. In germline, CDR1 is LNHDA, CDR2 SQIVND (reference sequence). The CDR3 reads CASSILSGTLNTEAFF. The CDR3 bases are TGTGCCAGTAGTATTCTTTCCGGGACACTAAACACTGAAGCTTTCTTT.

This clonotype was seen a few times. The chain links TRBV27 to TRBJ2-7; D possibly corresponds to TRBD2 (6 bases). CDR1 is MNHEY, CDR2 SMNVEV, per germline (reference sequence). V lost 7 bases and J lost 1, with 14 bases in between. The CDR3 sequence is 14 residues long. The CDR3 loop is CASKGGGNSYEQYF. The CDR3 DNA is TGTGCCAGCAAAGGTGGAGGGAATTCCTACGAGCAGTACTTC.

There are many counts of this clonotype. CDR3 sequence: CASSSLGWYEQYF. The CDR3 DNA reads as TGTGCCAGCAGTTCCCTGGGGTGGTACGAGCAGTACTTC. The gene calls are TRBV28 and TRBJ2-7, with D hard to call. V dropped 4 bases and J dropped 4 bases, with 11 bases sitting between them. Germline CDR1 is MDHEN and CDR2 is SYDVKM. CDR3 length equals 13 residues.

This clonotype was seen a handful of times. CDR3 sequence (DNA): TGTGCCAGCAGTTACTCGAAAGCGGACGCGAACACCGGGGAGCTGTTTTTT. It yields the protein CASSYSKADANTGELFF. The rearrangement joins TRBV6-2 or TRBV6-3 to TRBJ2-2, with D perhaps matching TRBD2 (5 bases). This CDR3 contains 17 residues. V dropped 0 bases and J dropped 0 bases, with 11 bases sitting between them. Germline assignment: CDR1 MNHEY and CDR2 SVGEGT.